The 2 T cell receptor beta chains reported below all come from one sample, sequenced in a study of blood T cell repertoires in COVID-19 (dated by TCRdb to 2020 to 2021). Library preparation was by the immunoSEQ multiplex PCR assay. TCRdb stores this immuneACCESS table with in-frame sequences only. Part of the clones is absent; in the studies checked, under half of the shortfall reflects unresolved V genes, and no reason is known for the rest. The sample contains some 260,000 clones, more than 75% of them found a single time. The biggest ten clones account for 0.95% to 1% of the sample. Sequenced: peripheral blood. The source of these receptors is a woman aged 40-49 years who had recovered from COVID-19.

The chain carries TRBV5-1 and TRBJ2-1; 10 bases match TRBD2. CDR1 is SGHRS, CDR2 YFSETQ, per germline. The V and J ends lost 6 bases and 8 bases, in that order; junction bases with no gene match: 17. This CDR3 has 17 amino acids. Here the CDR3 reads CASNPFPIAGGRDEQFF. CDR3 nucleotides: TGCGCCAGCAACCCCTTTCCAATAGCGGGAGGTCGGGATGAGCAGTTCTTC.

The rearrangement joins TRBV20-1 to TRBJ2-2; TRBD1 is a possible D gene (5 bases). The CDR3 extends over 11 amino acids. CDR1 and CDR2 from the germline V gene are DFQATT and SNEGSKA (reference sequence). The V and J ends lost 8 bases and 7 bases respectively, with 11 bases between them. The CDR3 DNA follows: TGCAGTCCCTCCCAGGGCGGGGAGCTGTTTTTT. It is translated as CSPSQGGELFF.